A selection of T cell receptor beta chains follows, all from one sample in a study of read filtering for tumor transcriptome and immune sequencing. TCRdb used MiXCR to reprocess the reads, holding one entry per CDR3 protein. Of approximately 50,000 distinct CDR3 sequences listed, 20% to 25% are singletons. The specimen was a population of CD138-negative cells sorted from bone marrow. These TCRs come from a donor over 35 with multiple myeloma. Each CDR3 is given with its conserved first and last residue. D genes are given only for firm matches. Clone size is shown for a subset of rows, as once, few, many or a class of expanded clone.

size: .; D: .; V: TRBV4-1; J: TRBJ1-1; DNA: TGCGCCAGCAGCCATGATAAGGGTGGCGGGGCTGAAGCTTTCTTT; CDR3: CASSHDKGGGAEAFF
size: many; D: TRBD1; V: TRBV23-1; J: TRBJ2-7; DNA: TGCGCCAGCAGACCCCGGACAGGCTCCTACGAGCAGTACTTC; CDR3: CASRPRTGSYEQYF
size: many; D: .; V: TRBV19; J: TRBJ1-4; DNA: TGTGCCAGTAGTCAAAACAGGGACGAAAAACTGTTTTTT; CDR3: CASSQNRDEKLFF
size: many; D: TRBD2; V: TRBV11-2; J: TRBJ2-5; DNA: TGTGCCAGCAGCCAAAGCGGGACTAGCGGGTCAGAGACCCAGTACTTC; CDR3: CASSQSGTSGSETQYF
size: .; D: .; V: TRBV11-2; J: TRBJ1-3; DNA: TGTGCCAGCAGCTTAGACACGCTGGGAGACACCATATATTTT; CDR3: CASSLDTLGDTIYF
size: many; D: .; V: TRBV25-1; J: TRBJ2-2; DNA: TGTGCCAGCTCTCAGGGATTCGGGGAGCTGTTTTTT; CDR3: CASSQGFGELFF
size: many; D: .; V: TRBV24-1; J: TRBJ2-3; DNA: TGTGCCACCAGTGATCCTCAGTTCCGGGGCGGCACAGATACGCAGTATTTT; CDR3: CATSDPQFRGGTDTQYF
size: medium-sized; D: TRBD1; V: TRBV20-1; J: TRBJ1-1; DNA: TGCAGTGGAGACAGGGGAAGTGTTATAAGCATGAACACTGAAGCTTTCTTT; CDR3: CSGDRGSVISMNTEAFF
size: few; D: TRBD2; V: TRBV28; J: TRBJ2-1; DNA: TGTGCCAGCAGCTACATACGCGGGCTAGCGGGAGGGAGCTCCTACAATGAGCAGTTCTTC; CDR3: CASSYIRGLAGGSSYNEQFF
size: many; D: .; V: TRBV6-2/TRBV6-3; J: TRBJ1-1; DNA: TGTGCCAGCAGACAGGGACCCGTGGACACTGAAGCTTTCTTT; CDR3: CASRQGPVDTEAFF
size: many; D: .; V: TRBV2; J: TRBJ2-5; DNA: TGTGCCAGCAGAAGCTCGGAGGAGACCCAGTACTTC; CDR3: CASRSSEETQYF
size: many; D: TRBD1; V: TRBV6-2/TRBV6-3; J: TRBJ1-1; DNA: TGTGCCAGCAGAGAACCGGGACAGGGAGGGCGAGCTTTCTTT; CDR3: CASREPGQGGRAFF
size: .; D: .; V: TRBV28; J: TRBJ1-3; DNA: TGTGCCAGCGTCGAAGGGGGAGAAGGTGGAAACACCATATATTTT; CDR3: CASVEGGEGGNTIYF
size: many; D: TRBD1; V: TRBV27; J: TRBJ1-5; DNA: TGTGCCAGCAAAAGCGGGACAGGTCTAAATCAGCCCCAGCATTTT; CDR3: CASKSGTGLNQPQHF
size: many; D: TRBD1; V: TRBV14; J: TRBJ1-5; DNA: TGTGCCAGCAGCGGAAACAGGGGCCGGAGCAATCAGCCCCAGCATTTT; CDR3: CASSGNRGRSNQPQHF
size: many; D: .; V: TRBV29-1; J: TRBJ2-3; DNA: TGCAGCGTTGATCTCCGAAGCACAGATACGCAGTATTTT; CDR3: CSVDLRSTDTQYF
size: many; D: .; V: TRBV14; J: TRBJ1-1; DNA: TGTGCCAGCAGCCATGGCGGGTTGGCTTTCTTT; CDR3: CASSHGGLAFF
size: few; D: .; V: TRBV2; J: TRBJ1-1; DNA: TGTGCCAGCATAGGGGGGCTGGGGAACACTGAAGCTTTCTTT; CDR3: CASIGGLGNTEAFF
size: many; D: TRBD1; V: TRBV7-6; J: TRBJ2-6; DNA: TGTGCCAGCAGTCCTACTCAGGGGGCTGGGGCCAACGTCCTGACTTTC; CDR3: CASSPTQGAGANVLTF
size: many; D: .; V: TRBV7-9; J: TRBJ2-2; DNA: TGTGCCAGCAGCTTAGAACGGACCGGGGAGCTGTTTTTT; CDR3: CASSLERTGELFF
size: .; D: .; V: TRBV7-2; J: TRBJ2-1; DNA: TGTGCCAGCAGCTTTCTCAGGAGCGCTAGCTCCTACAATGAGCAGTTCTTC; CDR3: CASSFLRSASSYNEQFF
size: many; D: .; V: TRBV7-9; J: TRBJ2-2; DNA: TGTGCCAGCCGCACTTCCGGGACCTTAGGAACCGGGGAGCTGTTTTTT; CDR3: CASRTSGTLGTGELFF
size: .; D: .; V: TRBV27; J: TRBJ1-2; DNA: TGTGCCAGCAGTTTAACCGGACAGTCTGGCTACACCTTC; CDR3: CASSLTGQSGYTF
size: many; D: .; V: TRBV6-5; J: TRBJ2-1; DNA: TGTGCCAGCAGCCCGGATTTTAGGGGGAATGAGCAGTTCTTC; CDR3: CASSPDFRGNEQFF
size: many; D: .; V: TRBV12-3/TRBV12-4; J: TRBJ2-1; DNA: TGTGCCAGCAGTGCGAACAATGAGCAGTTCTTC; CDR3: CASSANNEQFF
size: few; D: .; V: TRBV19; J: TRBJ2-3; DNA: TGTGCCAGTAGTATGGCTGCCGGGAGAGGGACAGATACGCAGTATTTT; CDR3: CASSMAAGRGTDTQYF